This T cell receptor (beta chain) was observed in a study of blood T cell repertoires in COVID-19. Study overall: PBMCs, B-cell-depleted T cells, or T cells were the source of the cDNA or gDNA that made up the material.

The assay was immunoSEQ multiplex PCR, and TCRdb's table has in-frame clones only and misses some. The sample gives around 300,000 clones, roughly 88% of which show up once; roughly 9.6% is in the top ten. The J segment lost 0 bases and the V segment lost 5 bases, leaving 4 bases of the junction unmatched. The germline gives CDR1 DFQATT, CDR2 SNEGSKA (reference sequence). The CDR3 is 14 residues long. This clone has just a few counts. The sequence derives from a woman in her 70s with acute or convalescent COVID-19. The sample consisted of peripheral blood. The chain carries TRBV20-1 and TRBJ1-5, with 7 bases matching TRBD1. For the CDR3, the DNA is TGCAGTGCTGGTGGACAGGTTAGCAATCAGCCCCAGCATTTT. This sequence encodes CSAGGQVSNQPQHF.